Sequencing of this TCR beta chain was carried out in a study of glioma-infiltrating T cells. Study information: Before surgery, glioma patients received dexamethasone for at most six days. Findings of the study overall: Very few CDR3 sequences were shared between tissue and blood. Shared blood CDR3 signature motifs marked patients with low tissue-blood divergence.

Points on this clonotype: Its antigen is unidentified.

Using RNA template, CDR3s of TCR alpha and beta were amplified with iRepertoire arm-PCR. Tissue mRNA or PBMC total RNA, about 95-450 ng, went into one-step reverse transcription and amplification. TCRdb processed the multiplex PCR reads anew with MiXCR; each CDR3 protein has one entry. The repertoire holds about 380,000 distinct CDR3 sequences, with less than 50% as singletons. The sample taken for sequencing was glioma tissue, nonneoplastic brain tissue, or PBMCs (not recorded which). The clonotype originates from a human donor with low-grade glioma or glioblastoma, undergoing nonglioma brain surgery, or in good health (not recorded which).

CDR3 loop: CASSEDGRATGSEQFF. The CDR3 nucleotides are TGTGCCAGCAGTGAAGACGGGAGGGCCACTGGAAGTGAGCAGTTCTTC. The chain carries TRBV25-1 and TRBJ2-1; 8 bases fit TRBD2. The J segment lost 9 bases and the V segment lost 2 bases, leaving 12 bases of the junction unmatched. This CDR3 contains 16 residues. From germline, CDR1 is MGHDK and CDR2 SYGVNS.